The source of this TCR beta chain is a study of T cell repertoires in cytomegalovirus infection. Across the study: Recently identified HLA-C-restricted CMV epitopes were among the peptides used. An indication of both CMV infection and matching HLA type came from public TCR beta signatures.

Each CDR3 protein is one row after TCRdb ran MiXCR on the reads. The top ten hold about 21% of the sample, which has under 350,000 distinct CDR3 sequences, 22% seen once. Study-level findings and limits: Identification of carriers of CMV plus the relevant HLA was achieved through cumulative public TCR beta family frequency. HLA-C-restricted CMV clonotypes gave the most frequent clonotype in two of eight donors.

There are many counts of this clonotype. Its antigen remains unidentified. Germline CDR1 SGHVS, CDR2 FQNEAQ. CDR3 length: 15 amino acids. V lost 5 bases to trimming and J lost 2 bases, with 15 bases between them. The V call is TRBV7-8, the J call TRBJ1-1; D gene uncertain. Sequences were derived from cultured PBMCs, sampled from culture after CMV antigen stimulation. The clonotype originates from a human donor in good health (CMV status not recorded). Some clones in this sample may be carry-over from other donors' samples. This CDR3 reads CASSPVRQTNTEAFF. The CDR3 nucleotides read TGTGCCAGCAGCCCAGTCCGGCAAACAAACACTGAAGCTTTCTTT.